Sequencing of this TCR beta chain was carried out in a study of tumor T cells in aggressive B-cell lymphoma. TCRdb keeps only in-frame clones here, not all; method: immunoSEQ multiplex PCR. Here the sample spans about 2,300 clones, 75% to 85% being singletons. Trimming left V 1 base short and J 0 bases short, with 7 bases between. CDR3 length: 14 amino acids. Germline V lookup: CDR1 SGHNT, CDR2 YYREEE (reference sequence). This clone was observed a few times. The TCR was taken from an adult with diffuse large B cell lymphoma. Sequencing input: tumor tissue. This chain joins TRBV5-4 and TRBJ1-2; possible D gene TRBD1, 6 bases. CDR3 DNA sequence: TGTGCCAGCAGCTTGACAGGGACTAACTATGGCTACACCTTC. Protein: CASSLTGTNYGYTF.